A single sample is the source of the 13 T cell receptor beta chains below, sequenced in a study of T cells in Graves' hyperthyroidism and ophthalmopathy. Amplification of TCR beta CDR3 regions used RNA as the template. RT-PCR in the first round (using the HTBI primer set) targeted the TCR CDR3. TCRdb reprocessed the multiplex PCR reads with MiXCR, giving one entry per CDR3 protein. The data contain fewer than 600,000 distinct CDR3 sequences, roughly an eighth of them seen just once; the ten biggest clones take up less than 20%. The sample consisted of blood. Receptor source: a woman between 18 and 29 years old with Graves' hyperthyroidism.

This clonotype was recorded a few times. The CDR3 protein is CAASGYGYTF. CDR3 DNA sequence: TGTGCCGCCTCAGGGTACGGCTACACCTTC. The chain couples TRBV12-3 or TRBV12-4 to TRBJ1-2; TRBD1 is a possible D gene (5 bases). There are 10 residues in the CDR3. Between the trimmed V and J ends, which lost 11 bases and 8 bases, there was a span of 12 bases.

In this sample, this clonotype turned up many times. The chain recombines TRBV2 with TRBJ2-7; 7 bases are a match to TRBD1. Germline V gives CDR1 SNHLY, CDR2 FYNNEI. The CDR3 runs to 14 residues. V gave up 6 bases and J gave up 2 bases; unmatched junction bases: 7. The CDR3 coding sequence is TGTGCCAGCAGGGGGCCGGGACAGCCCTACGAGCAGTACTTC. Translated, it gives CASRGPGQPYEQYF.

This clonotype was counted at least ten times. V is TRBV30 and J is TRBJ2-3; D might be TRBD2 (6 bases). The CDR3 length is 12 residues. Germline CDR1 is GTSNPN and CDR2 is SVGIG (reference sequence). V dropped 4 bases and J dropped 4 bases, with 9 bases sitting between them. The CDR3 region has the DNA TGTGCCTGGACACTAGCAGCAGATACGCAGTATTTT. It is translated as CAWTLAADTQYF.

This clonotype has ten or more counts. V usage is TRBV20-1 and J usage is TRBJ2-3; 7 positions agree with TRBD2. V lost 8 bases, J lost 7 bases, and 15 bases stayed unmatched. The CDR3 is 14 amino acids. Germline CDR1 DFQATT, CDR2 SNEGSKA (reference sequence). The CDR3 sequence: CSWWGGLAHNTQYF. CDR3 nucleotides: TGCAGTTGGTGGGGGGGATTGGCCCATAATACGCAGTATTTT.

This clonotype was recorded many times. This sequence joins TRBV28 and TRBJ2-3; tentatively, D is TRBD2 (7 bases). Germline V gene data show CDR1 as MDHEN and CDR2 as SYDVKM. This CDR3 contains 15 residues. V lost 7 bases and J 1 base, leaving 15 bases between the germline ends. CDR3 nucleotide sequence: TGTGCCAGCACCAAAACAGGGAGGGGCACAGATACGCAGTATTTT. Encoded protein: CASTKTGRGTDTQYF.

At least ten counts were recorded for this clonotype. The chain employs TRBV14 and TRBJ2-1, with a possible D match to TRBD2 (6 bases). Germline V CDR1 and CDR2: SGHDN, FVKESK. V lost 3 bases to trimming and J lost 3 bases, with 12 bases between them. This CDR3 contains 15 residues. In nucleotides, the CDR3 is TGTGCCAGCAGCCAGCGGCGGGACCTCTACAATGAGCAGTTCTTC. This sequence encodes CASSQRRDLYNEQFF.

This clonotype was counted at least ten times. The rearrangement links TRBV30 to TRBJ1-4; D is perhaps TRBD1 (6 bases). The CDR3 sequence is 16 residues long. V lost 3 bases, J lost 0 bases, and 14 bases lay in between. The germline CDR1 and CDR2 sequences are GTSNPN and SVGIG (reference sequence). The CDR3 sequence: CAWRARPGATNEKLFF. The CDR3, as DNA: TGTGCCTGGAGAGCCCGGCCAGGGGCAACTAATGAAAAACTGTTTTTT.

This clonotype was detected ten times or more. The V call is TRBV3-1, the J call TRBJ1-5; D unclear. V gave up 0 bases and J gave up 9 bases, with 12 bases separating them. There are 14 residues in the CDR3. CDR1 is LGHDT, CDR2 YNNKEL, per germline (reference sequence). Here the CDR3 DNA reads TGTGCCAGCAGCCAAGACCCGGCACCAGGGCCCCAGCATTTT. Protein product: CASSQDPAPGPQHF.

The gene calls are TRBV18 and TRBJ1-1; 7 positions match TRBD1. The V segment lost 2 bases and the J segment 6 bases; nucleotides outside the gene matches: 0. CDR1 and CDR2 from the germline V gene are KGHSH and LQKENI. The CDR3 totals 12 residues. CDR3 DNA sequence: TGTGCCAGCTCACCAGACAGGGCTGAAGCTTTCTTT. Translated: CASSPDRAEAFF.

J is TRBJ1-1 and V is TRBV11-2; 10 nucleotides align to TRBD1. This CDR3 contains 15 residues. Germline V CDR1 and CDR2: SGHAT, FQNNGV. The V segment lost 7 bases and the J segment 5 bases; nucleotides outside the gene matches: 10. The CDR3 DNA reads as TGTGCCAGCACCTCCTTTGGGACAGGGGAGACTGAAGCTTTCTTT. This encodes CASTSFGTGETEAFF.

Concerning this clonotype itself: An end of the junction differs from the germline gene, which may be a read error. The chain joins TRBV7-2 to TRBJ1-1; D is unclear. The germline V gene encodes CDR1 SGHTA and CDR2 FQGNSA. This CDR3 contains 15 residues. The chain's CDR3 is CASSLRYDKNTEAFF. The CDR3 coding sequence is TGTGCCAGTAGCTTACGTTACGATAAGAACACTGAAGCTTTCTTT.

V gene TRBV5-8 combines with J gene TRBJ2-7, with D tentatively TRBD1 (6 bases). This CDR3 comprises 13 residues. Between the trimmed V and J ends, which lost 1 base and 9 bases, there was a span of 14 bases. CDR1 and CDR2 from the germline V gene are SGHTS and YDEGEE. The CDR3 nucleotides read TGTGCCAGCAGCTTGAAGGTTGGGGGCGGGCAGTACTTC. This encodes CASSLKVGGGQYF.

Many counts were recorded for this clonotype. DNA for the CDR3: TGTGCCAGCAGTTTATATGGGTATGGCTACACCTTC. Its protein product is CASSLYGYGYTF. The chain recombines TRBV12-3 or TRBV12-4 with TRBJ1-2; D uncertain. The V and J ends lost 2 bases and 5 bases respectively, with 6 bases between them. CDR3 size: 12 residues.